This T cell receptor (beta chain) is drawn from a study of T-cell reconstitution after alpha-beta-depleted transplantation in children. The germline gives CDR1 SGHTA, CDR2 FQGNSA. The V segment lost 6 bases and the J segment 9 bases; nucleotides outside the gene matches: 11. The CDR3 sequence is 15 residues long. Unique molecular identifiers tagged the TCRbeta library. TCRdb processed the PCR reads anew with MiXCR; each CDR3 protein has one entry. The sample carries 350,000 to 400,000 distinct CDR3 sequences, less than 15% recorded once. The specimen was PBMCs, collected from the stem cell graft. The gene calls are TRBV7-2 and TRBJ1-6, with 7 positions matching TRBD1. This receptor was identified in a human donor who donated a stem cell graft to a child with Fanconi anemia. CDR3: CASSLQGVMGSPLHF. The DNA for the CDR3 is TGTGCCAGCAGTCTTCAGGGGGTTATGGGTTCACCCCTCCACTTT.